The present T cell receptor beta chain was sequenced within a study of cytomegalovirus exposure and HLA in healthy donors. Across the study: Samples from HLA-typed donors yielded about 85 million unique TCRs in an early data release.

The CDR3 runs 15 residues. V lost 5 bases and J lost 4, with 15 bases in between. The germline gives CDR1 SEHNR, CDR2 FQNEAQ (reference sequence). This clone was observed a single time. This PCR relied on a set of 60 Vbeta primers and 13 Jbeta primers. Sequencing was performed with immunoSEQ multiplex PCR; in TCRdb, only in-frame clones are kept and a portion is missing. The table lists around 180,000 clones, approximately 80% of them singletons. This receptor was obtained from a woman aged 50 to 65 in good health and CMV-seronegative. The sequenced sample was PBMCs. The V and J genes are TRBV7-9 and TRBJ1-3, with D maybe TRBD1 (5 bases). The CDR3: CASSPGGGSGNTIYF. DNA of the CDR3: TGTGCCAGCAGCCCCGGCGGGGGATCGGGAAACACCATATATTTT.